The sequence of this TCR beta chain was determined in a study of beta chain features in type 1 diabetes (dated by TCRdb to the late 2010s). Concerning the study at large: No differences in mean age, gender distribution, total cell number or subset yield were found between patients and healthy donors. A total of just under 110,000,000 sorted cells were examined across all samples, and RNA yield correlated strongly with the number of cells per subset. In the study, TCRB repertoires of sorted circulating CD4+ T cell subsets from recently diagnosed type 1 diabetes patients were compared with those of matched healthy donors. Regulatory and stem cell-like memory subsets were isolated from only 8 patients and roughly 8 healthy donors, whereas naive and central memory subsets came from all 30 or so donors. General study outcomes and caveats: At VDJ recombination sites, type 1 diabetes patients had fewer insertions and more deleted nucleotides, which implies abnormalities in thymic rearrangement. Because cDNA was sequenced instead of genomic DNA, activated cells with high expression could be over-represented, although the groups did not differ in activation or CD3 levels. PCR may preferentially amplify shorter templates, but because patient and control samples were amplified and corrected together, any resulting skew would affect both groups equally. Type 1 diabetes patients showed a moderate but significant shortening of TCRB CDR3 length in all four CD4+ subsets. The naive, central memory and regulatory TCRB repertoires appeared to resemble one another more closely among patients than among healthy donors. Because the HLA sub-analyses included only small numbers of individuals, any influence of HLA type on TCRB rearrangement was left unresolved.

Taken from the germline V gene, the CDR1 and CDR2 loops are SQVTM and ANQGSEA. The CDR3 contains 16 residues, cysteine and phenylalanine counted. The only DNA kept is the CDR3, 48 bases in frame from the first base. V trim: 3 bases; J trim: 3 bases; unmatched bases: 11. Notes on this clone: What this receptor recognizes is not known. No per-base quality is available; no much larger clone lies one base away.

From each donor, a single peripheral blood sample of 100 to 150 mL on average was drawn into heparinised tubes. Naive, central memory, regulatory and stem cell-like memory CD4+ T cells were sorted on a BD FACSAria II using a panel including CD45RO, CCR7, CD25, CD127, CD95 and CD27. A purity above 98% was achieved for all sorted populations. PBMCs were separated immediately by Lymphoprep density gradient centrifugation and were stained directly, without being cultured. So that batch effects would be minimized, each experiment stained and sorted samples in pairs, pairing one healthy donor with one patient. The entire amount of isolated RNA was reverse transcribed using the High Capacity cDNA Reverse Transcription Kit, so the sequenced TCRB transcripts were expressed ones. Deep immunoSEQ sequencing was performed on naive, central memory and regulatory T cell samples, with an average of roughly 4 million total reads per sample. Sorted cells were lysed in RLT buffer and RNA was extracted with DNase-treated RNeasy Micro or Mini kits, depending on cell number. To prevent cross-contamination, every cell subset was processed on its own, while patient and healthy donor samples were processed together. The immunoSEQ multiplex PCR was used to amplify TCRB sequences from cDNA, yielding 87-bp fragments that span the CDR3 region. Sequencing of the amplicons was performed on the Illumina HiSeq platform. The published analysis was carried out like this. Synthetic template baselines were used to correct PCR bias computationally, reads within Hamming distance 2 were collapsed together, and singletons that could not be merged were discarded. Reads were aligned against IMGT so that V, D and J genes, CDR3 length and insertions or deletions at six rearrangement sites could be assigned. Clonotype counts were normalized to sorted cell number within each subset before computing true diversity and Gini coefficients with the tcR R package. The overlap coefficient, calculated on TCRB nucleotide sequences, was used to measure repertoire sharing. TCRdb provides this immuneACCESS table in a form limited to in-frame rearrangements. Some clones are lacking; in checked studies, under half of them reflect an unresolved V gene, and why the rest are absent is not known. V, J and clone size reflect that table, while D and trimming were determined from the DNA. A total of about 220,000 clones appear in this sample, about 11% of them only once. The biggest ten clones account for roughly 1.4% of the sample.

The sequence joins TRBV29-1 to TRBJ2-5, and 9 junctional nucleotides match TRBD2. This sequence was found in a man aged 18-30 years in good health. The sample comprised central memory CD4+ T cells from blood. Read as DNA, the sequence is TGCAGCGTTGAGGAACCGGGACTAGCAGTAAAAGAGACCCAGTACTTC. Translated, it reads CSVEEPGLAVKETQYF.